What follows are 4 T cell receptor beta chains derived from one specimen sequenced in a study of shared clonotypes between healthy human individuals. Clones were read by immunoSEQ multiplex PCR, and TCRdb kept only the in-frame ones, dropping some. The sample includes hundreds of thousands of clones, roughly 70% of them seen just once. Sequences were obtained from memory CD4+ T cells sorted from blood. Described subset: CD45RA-negative fraction. These receptors were obtained from a man aged 30-40 years in good health.

This chain joins TRBV5-1 and TRBJ2-2; TRBD2 matches at 8 bases. This CDR3 spans 15 amino acids. The V gene's germline CDR1 is SGHRS and CDR2 YFSETQ. Trimming cost V 5 bases and J 0 bases; bases outside gene matches: 3. The CDR3 reads CASRRLAPNTGELFF. For the CDR3, the DNA is TGCGCCAGCAGAAGACTAGCGCCGAACACCGGGGAGCTGTTTTTT.

V is TRBV27 and J is TRBJ1-1, with D possibly TRBD1 on 6 matching bases. V shed 5 bases and J shed 5 bases, with 12 bases lying between them. In germline, CDR1 is MNHEY, CDR2 SMNVEV (reference sequence). This CDR3 has 13 amino acids. As DNA, the CDR3 is TGTGCCAGCAGTGAACAGGGTAGGACTGAAGCTTTCTTT. Translation: CASSEQGRTEAFF.

A remark on this clone: A clone one base away is much larger, so this may be a read error. Distinct nucleotide sequences in the sample also encode this CDR3. The chain combines TRBV28 with TRBJ2-3, with D perhaps TRBD1 or TRBD2 (6 bases each). There are 16 residues in the CDR3. Germline V gives CDR1 MDHEN, CDR2 SYDVKM. V dropped 5 bases and J dropped 2 bases, with 17 bases sitting between them. CDR3 amino acids: CASSPPGARITDTQYF. CDR3 sequence (DNA): TGTGCCAGCAGTCCTCCGGGGGCGCGAATCACAGATACGCAGTATTTT.

The chain joins TRBV28 to TRBJ2-1, with TRBD1 as a possible D gene (6 bases). The germline V gene encodes CDR1 MDHEN and CDR2 SYDVKM. The germline V and J ends were trimmed by 6 bases and 4 bases, with 16 bases remaining between them. The CDR3 is made up of 15 amino acids. The CDR3 DNA reads TGTGCCAGCAGCTCTACGGGACACCATTACAATGAGCAGTTCTTC. Its protein product is CASSSTGHHYNEQFF.